A single sample gave rise to the 30 T cell receptor beta chains below, sequenced in a study of post-analysis software for immune sequencing data. The study, taken as a whole, reports: Roughly five TRBV segments were significantly more frequent in patients than in controls. TRBV5-6, TRBV5-1 and TRBV20-1 were among these segments.

These receptors' targets are unknown. The authors incorporated unique molecular identifiers into the TCR beta cDNA libraries. In TCRdb, the PCR reads were re-called with MiXCR into one record per CDR3 protein. The data contain around 440,000 distinct CDR3 sequences, approximately 45% of them singletons. Specimen: blood. These receptors all stem from a girl aged 10-17 years with multiple sclerosis.

This clonotype turned up a few times. This chain uses TRBV7-2 with TRBJ2-7; 13 bases are a match to TRBD2. Germline lookup yields CDR1 SGHTA and CDR2 FQGNSA. V dropped 6 bases and J dropped 0; count of bases not matched to a gene: 5. The CDR3 runs 16 residues. The CDR3 here is CASSPGLAGSSYEQYF. CDR3 bases: TGTGCCAGCAGTCCGGGACTAGCGGGATCCTCCTACGAGCAGTACTTC.

The chain uses TRBV5-1 and TRBJ1-1; D is perhaps TRBD1 (6 bases). Trimming left V 2 bases short and J 0 bases short, with 14 bases between. The CDR3 totals 16 residues. The V gene's germline CDR1 is SGHRS and CDR2 YFSETQ. In DNA form, the CDR3 reads TGCGCCAGCAGCTTATCTCCGGACAGCTTGAACACTGAAGCTTTCTTT. It yields the protein CASSLSPDSLNTEAFF.

The CDR3 DNA reads as TGTGCCAGCAGTTACGGGACAGGGCTTAATGAAAAACTGTTTTTT. Protein sequence: CASSYGTGLNEKLFF. The chain is built from TRBV6-6 and TRBJ1-4, with 9 bases aligning to TRBD1. The CDR3 covers 15 residues. J gave up 4 bases and V 2 bases, and 2 bases lay outside the gene matches. Looked up from germline, CDR1 is MNHNY and CDR2 is SVGAGI (reference sequence).

The CDR3 region has the DNA TGTGCCAGCAGCCCAAGCGGGAGGTCGGTAGATACGCAGTATTTT. Its protein is CASSPSGRSVDTQYF. The chain recombines TRBV12-3 or TRBV12-4 with TRBJ2-3; 9 nucleotides align to TRBD2. This CDR3 has 15 residues. Germline trimming cut 6 bases from V and 5 bases from J; bases unmatched to any gene: 9.

The chain recombines TRBV4-1 with TRBJ1-1; TRBD1 is a possible D gene (5 bases). Trimming left V 2 bases short and J 8 bases short, with 18 bases between. This CDR3 is 15 amino acids long. Germline-derived CDR1 and CDR2 are MGHRA and YSYEKL. DNA of the CDR3: TGCGCCAGCAGCCAACCTGTTGGGGGGAACAGAGAAGCTTTCTTT. Translation: CASSQPVGGNREAFF.

V gene TRBV20-1 combines with J gene TRBJ2-7; a weak D match, TRBD1 (7 bases). CDR1 and CDR2 (germline): DFQATT, SNEGSKA (reference sequence). V was pared by 6 bases and J by 4 bases, with 22 bases between. The CDR3 sequence is 15 residues long. CDR3 amino acids: CSARPQQGGGYEQYF. DNA for the CDR3: TGCAGTGCCAGACCCCAGCAGGGGGGCGGTTACGAGCAGTACTTC.

This chain uses TRBV29-1 with TRBJ1-2; 8 nucleotides line up with TRBD1. CDR3 length: 13 residues. Germline V gives CDR1 SQVTM, CDR2 ANQGSEA. Trimming took 0 bases from V and 8 from J; bases not matched to a gene: 5. The DNA for the CDR3 is TGCAGCGTTGAAGAAGGACAGGGTTCCGGCTACACCTTC. It is translated as CSVEEGQGSGYTF. The full variable domain, in which reference TRBV29-1 and TRBJ1-2 provide the parts outside the CDR3, is SAVISQKPSRDICQRGTSLTIQCQVDSQVTMMFWYRQQPGQSLTLIATANQGSEATYESGFVIDKFPISRPNLTFSTLTVSNMSPEDSSIYLCSVEEGQGSGYTFGSGTRLTVV.

This chain uses TRBV29-1 with TRBJ2-7; 10 bases match TRBD2. The J segment lost 3 bases and the V segment lost 6 bases, leaving 8 bases of the junction unmatched. This CDR3 has 14 residues. Germline V lookup: CDR1 SQVTM, CDR2 ANQGSEA. CDR3 region: CSVAGLALDYEQYF. CDR3 coding DNA: TGCAGCGTGGCGGGACTAGCGCTTGACTACGAGCAGTACTTC.

This clonotype was recorded a few times. The chain combines TRBV20-1 with TRBJ2-7; 11 bases match TRBD2. The CDR3 runs to 15 residues. The germline CDR1 and CDR2 sequences are DFQATT and SNEGSKA (reference sequence). V was pared by 2 bases and J by 2 bases, with 5 bases of the junction left unmatched. The CDR3 loop reads CSARPTSGATYEQYF. CDR3 coding DNA: TGCAGTGCTAGACCGACTAGCGGGGCAACCTACGAGCAGTACTTC.

This clonotype occurred a few times. The chain couples TRBV9 to TRBJ2-1; 9 nucleotides agree with TRBD2. Germline V gene lookup returns CDR1 SGDLS and CDR2 YYNGEE. This CDR3 spans 15 amino acids. Trimming at V came to 3 bases and at J to 8 bases, leaving 9 bases not matched to a gene. The chain's CDR3 is CASSGSGSPADEQFF. The DNA of the CDR3 is TGTGCCAGCAGCGGTAGCGGGAGCCCCGCGGATGAGCAGTTCTTC.

The V gene is TRBV27, the J gene TRBJ1-4, with 8 bases that match TRBD1. The CDR3 runs 14 residues. V gave up 4 bases and J gave up 5 bases; unmatched junction bases: 3. Germline V gives CDR1 MNHEY, CDR2 SMNVEV (reference sequence). CDR3 in amino acids: CASSYRGGNEKLFF. DNA for the CDR3: TGTGCCAGCAGTTACAGGGGGGGGAATGAAAAACTGTTTTTT.

This chain uses TRBV13 with TRBJ2-7; D may be TRBD1 (6 bases). The CDR3 is made up of 16 amino acids. Germline assignment: CDR1 PRHDT and CDR2 FYEKMQ (reference sequence). Trimming cost V 8 bases and J 2 bases, with 22 bases left between them. DNA of the CDR3: TGTGCCAGCCTGCGGGCAGGGGATTCCCGCCCCTACGAGCAGTACTTC. Translation: CASLRAGDSRPYEQYF. Drawing the rest from reference TRBV13 and TRBJ2-7, the complete variable domain is AAGVIQSPRHLIKEKRETATLKCYPIPRHDTVYWYQQGPGQDPQFLISFYEKMQSDKGSIPDRFSAQQFSDYHSELNMSSLELGDSALYFCASLRAGDSRPYEQYFGPGTRLTVT.

This clonotype came up a few times. The chain uses TRBV6-6 and TRBJ2-7; a weak D match, TRBD2 (7 bases). The DNA matches TRBJ2-5 better at its end, which makes the J call doubtful. CDR3 size: 14 residues. Germline CDR1 reads MNHNY; CDR2 reads SVGAGI (reference sequence). The CDR3 DNA reads as TGTGCCAGCACCCAAGGGGGGGCGCTGGGGACCCAGTACTTC. Translated: CASTQGGALGTQYF.

Comment on this clonotype: A much larger clone differs from this one at a single base, so this may be a read error. The chain employs TRBV20-1 and TRBJ2-3; 7 bases are a match to TRBD2. The CDR3 spans 13 residues. Germline CDR1 is DFQATT and CDR2 is SNEGSKA (reference sequence). The CDR3 sequence: CGAPEGGPGTQYF. The CDR3 DNA reads as TGCGGTGCCCCCGAGGGAGGGCCCGGTACGCAGTATTTT.

V gene TRBV20-1 combines with J gene TRBJ1-2; 12 nucleotides agree with TRBD1. The CDR3 runs 14 residues. The trim removed 3 bases at V and 7 bases at J, leaving 6 bases unmatched. Germline V gives CDR1 DFQATT, CDR2 SNEGSKA (reference sequence). CDR3 in amino acids: CSASPGTGGFGYTF. CDR3 bases: TGCAGTGCTAGTCCCGGGACAGGGGGCTTTGGCTACACCTTC.

The V call is TRBV7-9, the J call TRBJ2-5; a possible D gene is TRBD1 (5 bases). V was shortened by 5 bases and J by 11 bases, with 12 bases between the two germline ends. This CDR3 comprises 11 residues. CDR1 SEHNR and CDR2 FQNEAQ come from the germline V gene (reference sequence). CDR3 bases: TGTGCCAGCAGCCCTCCCAGGGATCAGTACTTC. It encodes CASSPPRDQYF. Full variable domain (rest looked up from reference TRBV7-9 and TRBJ2-5): DTGVSQNPRHKITKRGQNVTFRCDPISEHNRLYWYRQTLGQGPEFLTYFQNEAQLEKSRLLSDRFSAERPKGSFSTLEIQRTEQGDSAMYLCASSPPRDQYFGPGTRLLVL.

This chain uses TRBV28 with TRBJ1-5; unclear D gene. CDR3 size: 16 residues. Germline loops: CDR1 MDHEN, CDR2 SYDVKM. Trimming removed 6 bases at V and 6 bases at J, with 21 bases between. CDR3 in DNA: TGTGCCAGCAGCACCTTTTGGACGGGGTTGGGTCAGCCCCAGCATTTT. Translated: CASSTFWTGLGQPQHF.

The CDR3 spells CASSSSTLWAKNIQYF. In DNA form, the CDR3 reads TGTGCCAGCAGCTCGTCTACCCTGTGGGCCAAAAACATTCAGTACTTC. The chain uses TRBV21-1 and TRBJ2-4; the table assigns TRBD1, which was not confirmed against the DNA. TRBV21-1 is annotated as a pseudogene. The CDR3 totals 16 residues.

Of note for this clonotype: One end of the junction is discordant with germline, which a read error may explain. Written as DNA, the CDR3 is TGTGCTAGCAGCTTAGGAGGGGGAGCGGGAGGTCAAGAGACCCAGTACTTC. Its protein product is CASSLGGGAGGQETQYF. The chain is built from TRBV7-7 and TRBJ2-5, with 9 nucleotides matching TRBD2. The length of the CDR3 is 17 residues. Germline V gene data show CDR1 as SSHAT and CDR2 as FNYEAQ (reference sequence).

The chain uses TRBV20-1 and TRBJ2-4, with unresolved D. This CDR3 has 15 amino acids. Germline assignment: CDR1 DFQATT and CDR2 SNEGSKA (reference sequence). V shed 4 bases and J shed 0 bases, with 13 bases lying between them. This CDR3 is CSAIATIVAKNIQYF. The CDR3 DNA reads as TGCAGTGCTATAGCTACGATAGTAGCCAAAAACATTCAGTACTTC.

This chain uses TRBV5-1 with TRBJ2-1; 11 bases map to TRBD1. With V trimmed by 4 bases and J by 10 bases, 7 bases remained unmatched. CDR3 length: 14 residues. Germline CDR1 SGHRS, CDR2 YFSETQ. DNA for the CDR3: TGCGCCAGCAGCGACGGACAGGGGGCCTACGAGCAGTTCTTC. It codes for CASSDGQGAYEQFF.

The count of this clonotype is one. V gene TRBV6-5 combines with J gene TRBJ2-5; D not certain. The DNA end lines up better with TRBJ2-7; the J call may be wrong. Germline assignment: CDR1 MNHEY and CDR2 SVGAGI. The CDR3 covers 15 residues. This CDR3 is CASSRSFPSTYEQYF. CDR3 coding DNA: TGTGCCAGCAGTCGCTCGTTCCCTTCAACCTACGAGCAGTACTTC.

The J gene is TRBJ2-7, the V gene TRBV10-3, with 10 positions matching TRBD1. V shed 2 bases and J 3 bases; nucleotides not matched to a gene: 4. Per germline, CDR1 ENHRY and CDR2 SYGVKD. The CDR3 totals 15 residues. Here the CDR3 reads CAISEPGQGNYEQYF. CDR3 nucleotides: TGTGCCATCAGTGAGCCGGGACAGGGGAACTACGAGCAGTACTTC.

This rearrangement joins TRBV20-1 to TRBJ1-2; tentative D call: TRBD1 (5 bases). Deletions cut 5 bases from V and 8 bases from J, with 18 bases between. The V gene's germline CDR1 is DFQATT and CDR2 SNEGSKA (reference sequence). The CDR3 runs to 13 residues. The DNA for the CDR3 is TGCAGTGCTCCGAAATTAGGGGTGGAAGGCTACACCTTC. Protein product: CSAPKLGVEGYTF.

This clonotype was observed a handful of times. The genes are TRBV24-1 and TRBJ2-3; 12 nucleotides match TRBD2. The V and J ends lost 3 bases and 7 bases, in that order; junction bases with no gene match: 7. The CDR3 extends over 16 amino acids. The germline V gene has CDR1 KGHDR and CDR2 SFDVKD. The CDR3 coding sequence is TGTGCCACCAGTGATGTGACTAGCGGGAGTGGGTATACGCAGTATTTT. Protein sequence: CATSDVTSGSGYTQYF.

The rearrangement uses TRBV11-2 and TRBJ2-1; 10 nucleotides agree with TRBD2. CDR1 and CDR2 (germline): SGHAT, FQNNGV. V was pared by 1 base and J by 8 bases, with 8 bases of the junction left unmatched. The CDR3 has 16 amino acids. The CDR3 region is CASSLVGSGRTDEQFF. As DNA, the CDR3 is TGTGCCAGCAGCTTAGTTGGTAGCGGGAGGACGGATGAGCAGTTCTTC.

The chain is built from TRBV15 and TRBJ2-1; D unclear. V dropped 1 base and J dropped 6 bases, with 10 bases sitting between them. Germline V CDR1 and CDR2: LNHNV, YYDKDF (reference sequence). The length of the CDR3 is 14 residues. The CDR3 nucleotides are TGTGCCACCAGCAGAGGGGAAAGCCTCAATGAGCAGTTCTTC. It translates to CATSRGESLNEQFF.

The chain is built from TRBV11-2 and TRBJ2-7; TRBD2 matches 8 bases. Trimming took 7 bases from V and 1 from J; bases not matched to a gene: 9. In germline, CDR1 is SGHAT, CDR2 FQNNGV. The CDR3 runs to 15 residues. The CDR3 is CASIFTTGGSYEQYF. CDR3 in DNA: TGTGCCAGCATATTTACCACGGGAGGGTCCTACGAGCAGTACTTC.

About this clonotype itself: Its ends do not fully match the called genes, so a read error is possible. The chain couples TRBV3-1 to TRBJ2-3; 7 positions agree with TRBD1. In germline, CDR1 is LGHDT, CDR2 YNNKEL (reference sequence). This CDR3 has 16 residues. This CDR3 reads CAGSLIRDRATDTQYF. The CDR3 DNA follows: TGTGCCGGCAGCCTAATCCGGGACAGAGCCACAGATACGCAGTATTTT.

The V and J genes are TRBV6-5 and TRBJ2-1; TRBD2 might be the D (5 bases). The CDR3 has 15 residues. Looked up from germline, CDR1 is MNHEY and CDR2 is SVGAGI. V gave up 4 bases and J gave up 8 bases, with 18 bases separating them. The CDR3 sequence: CASSSRRWGSDEQFF. Written as DNA, the CDR3 is TGTGCCAGCAGTTCTAGACGGTGGGGTAGCGATGAGCAGTTCTTC.